Described below is a single T cell receptor (beta chain) sequence and its context. This CDR3 spans 13 amino acids. Trimming took 8 bases from V and 1 from J, leaving 12 bases between them. Germline-derived CDR1 and CDR2 are SGHAT and FQNNGV. Only in-frame clones appear in the TCRdb table, and some are missing; sequencing was by immunoSEQ multiplex PCR. The top ten clones hold roughly 7.5% of a sample with some 76,000 clones, more than 85% of them seen once. This sample was included in a study of OX40 agonist ivuxolimab in advanced cancers. Study-wide background: Intravenous ivuxolimab at 0.01 to 10 mg/kg was given to patients every 2 weeks.

The chain joins TRBV11-2 to TRBJ2-7; possibly TRBD1 for D (5 bases). Source: CD4+ or CD8+ T cells sorted from blood, taken in a trial of the OX40 agonist ivuxolimab. The source of this sequence is an adult with an advanced solid tumor such as melanoma, head and neck, liver or kidney cancer. This chain's CDR3 is CASGYQGSYEQYF. The CDR3 DNA reads TGTGCCAGCGGATACCAGGGATCCTACGAGCAGTACTTC.